This T cell receptor (beta chain) is drawn from a study of vaccination and CD4 T cells after COVID-19. CDR1 SQVTM and CDR2 ANQGSEA come from the germline V gene. The V and J ends lost 4 bases and 0 bases, in that order; junction bases with no gene match: 5. This CDR3 is built from 14 residues. Treatment meaning: 10-day PBMC culture with coronavirus spike peptide pools or control peptides (ViraFEST assay). An Oncomine TCR Beta short-read assay was used to sequence the DNA from cultured CD4+ T cells. Using its own MiXCR run on the PCR reads, TCRdb lists one record per CDR3 protein. The table records about 20,000 distinct CDR3 sequences, about 56% of them present only once. Regarding this clonotype: Its matching antigen is unknown.

This receptor was taken from a human donor who had recovered from COVID-19. What was sequenced was CD4+ T cells from blood, cultured in vitro. The V gene is TRBV29-1, the J gene TRBJ2-5, with 7 bases fitting TRBD1. The CDR3 bases are TGCAGCGTTGCGGCAGGGGGTTACCAAGAGACCCAGTACTTC. The encoded protein is CSVAAGGYQETQYF. Complete variable domain (other parts from reference TRBV29-1 and TRBJ2-5): SAVISQKPSRDICQRGTSLTIQCQVDSQVTMMFWYRQQPGQSLTLIATANQGSEATYESGFVIDKFPISRPNLTFSTLTVSNMSPEDSSIYLCSVAAGGYQETQYFGPGTRLLVL.